The sequence of this T cell receptor beta chain was determined in a study of beta chain features in type 1 diabetes. The germline CDR1 and CDR2 sequences are LNHDA and SQIVND (reference sequence). The length of the CDR3 is 13 residues. Deletions cut 6 bases from V and 8 bases from J, with 14 bases between. This clone has only a few counts. The target antigen is unknown. General study results and limits: More deletions and fewer insertions at VDJ junctions were seen in type 1 diabetes patients.

The investigators reverse transcribed all of the isolated RNA, so they sequenced expressed TCRB transcripts. Clones were sequenced by immunoSEQ multiplex PCR, and TCRdb holds only the in-frame ones, with some missing. The sample records about 360,000 clones, roughly 13% being singletons. The specimen was naive CD4+ T cells from blood. The chain has TRBV19 and TRBJ2-1; possibly TRBD2 for D (5 bases). This receptor was taken from a man between 18 and 29 years old in good health. Here the CDR3 reads CASRDLTIHEQFF. The CDR3 DNA reads as TGTGCCAGTAGGGACTTAACAATCCATGAGCAGTTCTTC.